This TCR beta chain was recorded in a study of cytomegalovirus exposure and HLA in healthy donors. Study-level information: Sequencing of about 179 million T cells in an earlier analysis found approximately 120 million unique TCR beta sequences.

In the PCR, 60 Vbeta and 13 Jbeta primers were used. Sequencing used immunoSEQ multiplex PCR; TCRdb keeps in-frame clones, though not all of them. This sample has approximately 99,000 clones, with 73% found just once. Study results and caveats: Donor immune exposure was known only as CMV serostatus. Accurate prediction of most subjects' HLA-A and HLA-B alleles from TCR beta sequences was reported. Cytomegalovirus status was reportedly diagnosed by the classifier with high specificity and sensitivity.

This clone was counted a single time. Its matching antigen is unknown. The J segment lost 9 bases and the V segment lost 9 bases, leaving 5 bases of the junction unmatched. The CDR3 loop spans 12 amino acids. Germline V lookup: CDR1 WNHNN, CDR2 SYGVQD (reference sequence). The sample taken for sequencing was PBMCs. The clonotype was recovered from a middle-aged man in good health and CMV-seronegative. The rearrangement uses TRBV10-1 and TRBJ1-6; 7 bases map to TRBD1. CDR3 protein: CARQGIGSPLHF. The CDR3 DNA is TGCGCCAGACAGGGGATAGGTTCACCCCTCCACTTT.